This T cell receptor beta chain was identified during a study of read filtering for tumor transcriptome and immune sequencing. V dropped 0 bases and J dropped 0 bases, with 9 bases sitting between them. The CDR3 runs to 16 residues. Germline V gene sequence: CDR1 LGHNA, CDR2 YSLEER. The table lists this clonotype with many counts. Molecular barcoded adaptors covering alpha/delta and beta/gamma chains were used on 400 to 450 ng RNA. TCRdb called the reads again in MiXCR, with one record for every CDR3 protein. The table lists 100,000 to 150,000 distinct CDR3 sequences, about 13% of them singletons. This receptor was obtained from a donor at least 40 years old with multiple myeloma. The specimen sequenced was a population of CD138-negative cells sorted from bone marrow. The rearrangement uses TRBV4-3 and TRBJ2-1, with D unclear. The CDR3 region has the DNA TGCGCCAGCAGCCAAGAAACGTCGAGCTCCTACAATGAGCAGTTCTTC. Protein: CASSQETSSSYNEQFF.